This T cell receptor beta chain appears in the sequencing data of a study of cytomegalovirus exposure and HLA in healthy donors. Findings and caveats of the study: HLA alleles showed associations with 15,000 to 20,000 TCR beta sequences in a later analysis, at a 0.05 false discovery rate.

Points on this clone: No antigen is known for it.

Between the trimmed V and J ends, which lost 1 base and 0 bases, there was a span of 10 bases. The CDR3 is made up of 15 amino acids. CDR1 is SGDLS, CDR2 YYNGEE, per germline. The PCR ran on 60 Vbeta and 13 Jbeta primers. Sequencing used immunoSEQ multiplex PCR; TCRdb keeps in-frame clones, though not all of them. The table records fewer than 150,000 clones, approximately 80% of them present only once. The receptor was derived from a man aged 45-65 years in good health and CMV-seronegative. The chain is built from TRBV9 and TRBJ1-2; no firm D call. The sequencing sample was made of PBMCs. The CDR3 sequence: CASSVTGNSNYGYTF. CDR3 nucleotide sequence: TGTGCCAGCAGCGTAACGGGAAATTCTAACTATGGCTACACCTTC.